This entry lists 5 T cell receptor beta chains sequenced from one sample in a study of T cell repertoires in cytomegalovirus infection. TCRdb re-called the reads with MiXCR, one entry per CDR3 protein. The sample includes some 400,000 distinct CDR3 sequences, 15% to 20% of them seen just once. The material sequenced was PBMCs. The receptors were gathered from a human donor in good health (CMV status not recorded). Some clones in this sample may be carry-over from other donors' samples.

This clonotype has only a few counts. The chain uses TRBV5-4 and TRBJ1-1; maybe TRBD1 (5 bases). V was cut by 4 bases and J by 7 bases, with 11 bases left in between. CDR1 is SGHNT, CDR2 YYREEE, per germline (reference sequence). The length of the CDR3 is 12 residues. Here the CDR3 DNA reads TGTGCCAGCAGCCGGACACCGGATGAAGCTTTCTTT. Its translation: CASSRTPDEAFF.

The gene calls are TRBV2 and TRBJ2-7; D not resolved. Trimming stripped 4 bases from V and 0 bases from J, with 4 bases between. Germline V CDR1 and CDR2: SNHLY, FYNNEI. This CDR3 is 12 amino acids long. CDR3 DNA sequence: TGTGCCAGCAGTGGTCCCTCCTACGAGCAGTACTTC. Translation gives CASSGPSYEQYF.

This clonotype was found many times. The chain recombines TRBV6-5 with TRBJ2-7; 8 bases map to TRBD2. CDR1 and CDR2 from the germline V gene are MNHEY and SVGAGI. The trim removed 2 bases at V and 2 bases at J, leaving 2 bases unmatched. There are 14 residues in the CDR3. The CDR3 spells CASSYTSGPYEQYF. The CDR3 DNA is TGTGCCAGCAGTTACACTAGCGGACCCTACGAGCAGTACTTC.

The rearrangement links TRBV6-2 or TRBV6-3 to TRBJ2-6; 12 bases agree with TRBD2. The CDR3 loop spans 17 amino acids. The V gene's germline CDR1 is MNHEY and CDR2 SVGEGT. Losses at the gene ends were 6 bases for V and 4 bases for J; bases not matched to a gene: 7. The CDR3: CASRAGLAGGGANVLTF. DNA for the CDR3: TGTGCCAGCAGAGCGGGACTAGCGGGCGGCGGGGCCAACGTCCTGACTTTC.

This clonotype was seen a handful of times. The chain is built from TRBV5-6 and TRBJ2-2; possible D gene TRBD1, 5 bases. Per germline, CDR1 SGHDT and CDR2 YYEEEE. V lost 0 bases and J lost 5, with 14 bases in between. The CDR3 covers 16 residues. For the CDR3, the DNA is TGTGCCAGCAGCTTGGCGGCAGGGTTGCTAACCGGGGAGCTGTTTTTT. This translates into CASSLAAGLLTGELFF.